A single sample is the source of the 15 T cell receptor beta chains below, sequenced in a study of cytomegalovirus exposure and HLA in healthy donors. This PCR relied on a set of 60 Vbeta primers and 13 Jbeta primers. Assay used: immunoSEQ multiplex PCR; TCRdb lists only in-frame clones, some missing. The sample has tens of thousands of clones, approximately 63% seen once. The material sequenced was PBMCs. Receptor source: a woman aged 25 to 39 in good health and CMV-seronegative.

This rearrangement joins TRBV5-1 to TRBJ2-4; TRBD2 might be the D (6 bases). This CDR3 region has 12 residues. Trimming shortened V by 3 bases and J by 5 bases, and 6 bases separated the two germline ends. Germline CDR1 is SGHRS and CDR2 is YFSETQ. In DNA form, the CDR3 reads TGCGCCAGCAGCTGGGGGGAAAACATTCAGTACTTC. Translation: CASSWGENIQYF.

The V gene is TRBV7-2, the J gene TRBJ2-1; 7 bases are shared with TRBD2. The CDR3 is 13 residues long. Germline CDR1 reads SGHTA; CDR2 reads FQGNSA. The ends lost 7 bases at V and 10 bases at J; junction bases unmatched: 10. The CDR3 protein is CASKLGVREEQFF. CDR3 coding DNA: TGTGCCAGCAAACTAGGGGTGCGGGAGGAGCAGTTCTTC.

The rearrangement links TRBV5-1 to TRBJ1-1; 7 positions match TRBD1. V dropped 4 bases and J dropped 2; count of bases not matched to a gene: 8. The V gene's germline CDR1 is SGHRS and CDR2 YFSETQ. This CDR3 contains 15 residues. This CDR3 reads CASSLGGTVNTEAFF. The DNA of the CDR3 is TGCGCCAGCAGCCTGGGTGGGACAGTTAACACTGAAGCTTTCTTT.

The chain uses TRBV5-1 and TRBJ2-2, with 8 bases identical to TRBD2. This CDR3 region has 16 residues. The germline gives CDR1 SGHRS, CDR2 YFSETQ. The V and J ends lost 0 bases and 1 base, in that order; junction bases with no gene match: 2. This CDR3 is CASSLVAGGNTGELFF. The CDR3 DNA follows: TGCGCCAGCAGCTTGGTTGCGGGGGGGAACACCGGGGAGCTGTTTTTT.

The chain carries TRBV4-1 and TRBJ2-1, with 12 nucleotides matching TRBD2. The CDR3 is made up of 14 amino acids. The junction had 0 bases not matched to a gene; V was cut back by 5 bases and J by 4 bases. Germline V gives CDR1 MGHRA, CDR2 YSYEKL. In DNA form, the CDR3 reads TGCGCCAGCAGCGGACTAGCGGGGTACAATGAGCAGTTCTTC. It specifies CASSGLAGYNEQFF.

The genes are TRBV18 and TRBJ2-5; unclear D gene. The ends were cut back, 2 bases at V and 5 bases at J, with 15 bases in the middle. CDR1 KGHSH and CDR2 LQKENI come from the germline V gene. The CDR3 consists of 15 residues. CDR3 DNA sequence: TGTGCCAGCTCACCAACTTCGCTAGTAGTTGAGACCCAGTACTTC. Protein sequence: CASSPTSLVVETQYF.

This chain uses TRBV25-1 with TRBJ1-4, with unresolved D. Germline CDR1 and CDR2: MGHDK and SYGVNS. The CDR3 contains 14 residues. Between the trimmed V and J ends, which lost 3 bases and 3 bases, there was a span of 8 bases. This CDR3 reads CASSEPGSNEKLFF. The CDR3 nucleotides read TGTGCCAGCAGTGAGCCAGGATCTAATGAAAAACTGTTTTTT.

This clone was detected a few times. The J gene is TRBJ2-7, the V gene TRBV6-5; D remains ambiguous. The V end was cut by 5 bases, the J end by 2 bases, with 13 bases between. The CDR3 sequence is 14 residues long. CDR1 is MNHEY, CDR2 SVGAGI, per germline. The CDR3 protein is CASSDDSFAYEQYF. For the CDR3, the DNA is TGTGCCAGCAGTGACGACTCGTTTGCCTACGAGCAGTACTTC.

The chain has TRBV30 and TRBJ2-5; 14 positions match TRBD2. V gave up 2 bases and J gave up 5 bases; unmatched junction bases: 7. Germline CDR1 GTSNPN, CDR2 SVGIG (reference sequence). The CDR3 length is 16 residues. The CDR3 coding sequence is TGTGCCTGGAGTCGGGGGGGACTAGCGGGAGACGAGACCCAGTACTTC. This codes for CAWSRGGLAGDETQYF.

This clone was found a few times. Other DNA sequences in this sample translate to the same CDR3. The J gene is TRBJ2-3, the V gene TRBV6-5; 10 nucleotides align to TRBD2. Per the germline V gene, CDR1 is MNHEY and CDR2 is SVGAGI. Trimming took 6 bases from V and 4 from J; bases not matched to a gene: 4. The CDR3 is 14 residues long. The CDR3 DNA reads TGTGCCAGCAGGCGAAGCGGGAGGGCAGATACGCAGTATTTT. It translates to CASRRSGRADTQYF.

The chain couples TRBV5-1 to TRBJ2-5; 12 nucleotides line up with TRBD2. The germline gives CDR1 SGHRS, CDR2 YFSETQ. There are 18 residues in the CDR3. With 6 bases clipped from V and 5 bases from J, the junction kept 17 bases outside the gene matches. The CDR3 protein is CASTFNPRTLAGGETQYF. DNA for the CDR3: TGCGCCAGCACGTTTAACCCCAGGACGCTAGCGGGGGGGGAGACCCAGTACTTC.

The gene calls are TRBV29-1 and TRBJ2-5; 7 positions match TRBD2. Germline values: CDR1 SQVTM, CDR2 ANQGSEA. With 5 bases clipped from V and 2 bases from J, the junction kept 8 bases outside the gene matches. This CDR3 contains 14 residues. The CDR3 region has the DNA TGCAGCGTTCCGCCTCGGGGGGTTCAAGAGACCCAGTACTTC. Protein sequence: CSVPPRGVQETQYF.

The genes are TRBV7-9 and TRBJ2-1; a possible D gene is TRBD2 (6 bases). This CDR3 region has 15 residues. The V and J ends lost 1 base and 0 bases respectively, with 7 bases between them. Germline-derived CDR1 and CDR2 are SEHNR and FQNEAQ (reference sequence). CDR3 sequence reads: CASSLVGSSYNEQFF. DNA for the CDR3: TGTGCCAGCAGCTTAGTCGGGAGCTCCTACAATGAGCAGTTCTTC. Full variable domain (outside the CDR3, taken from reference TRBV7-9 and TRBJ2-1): DTGVSQNPRHKITKRGQNVTFRCDPISEHNRLYWYRQTLGQGPEFLTYFQNEAQLEKSRLLSDRFSAERPKGSFSTLEIQRTEQGDSAMYLCASSLVGSSYNEQFFGPGTRLTVL.

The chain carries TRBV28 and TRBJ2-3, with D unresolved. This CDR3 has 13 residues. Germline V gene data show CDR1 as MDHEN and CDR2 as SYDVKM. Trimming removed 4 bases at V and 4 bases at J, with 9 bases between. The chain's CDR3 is CASSYSIADTQYF. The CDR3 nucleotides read TGTGCCAGCAGTTACTCGATCGCAGATACGCAGTATTTT.

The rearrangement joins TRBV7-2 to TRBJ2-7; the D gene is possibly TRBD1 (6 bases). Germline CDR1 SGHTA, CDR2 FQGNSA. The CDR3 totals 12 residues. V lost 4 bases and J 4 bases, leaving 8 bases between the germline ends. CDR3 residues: CASSSTGYEQYF. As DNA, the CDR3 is TGTGCCAGCAGCTCAACAGGGTACGAGCAGTACTTC.